The 30 T cell receptor beta chains below all came from one sample that was sequenced in a study of blood T cell repertoires in COVID-19. Some clones are missing from TCRdb's copy, which holds only in-frame ones; the method was immunoSEQ multiplex PCR. The top ten clones hold approximately 2.4% of a sample with about 210,000 clones, approximately 85% of them seen once. Material: peripheral blood. The receptor source for this set is a woman in her 70s with COVID-19, enrolled during active disease.

This rearrangement joins TRBV18 to TRBJ2-5, with D possibly TRBD2 on 7 matching bases. This CDR3 is 14 amino acids long. CDR1 is KGHSH and CDR2 is LQKENI in the germline V gene. The V and J ends lost 6 bases and 3 bases respectively, with 14 bases between them. CDR3 sequence reads: CASSEQRDKETQYF. CDR3 DNA sequence: TGTGCCAGCTCCGAACAGCGGGACAAAGAGACCCAGTACTTC.

The chain carries TRBV5-4 and TRBJ2-3; D might be TRBD1 (6 bases). Germline values: CDR1 SGHNT, CDR2 YYREEE (reference sequence). V lost 1 base and J 5 bases, leaving 17 bases between the germline ends. The CDR3 length is 16 residues. The CDR3 coding sequence is TGTGCCAGCAGCTTGAAAGTCAGGGGAAGGGGAGATACGCAGTATTTT. It is translated as CASSLKVRGRGDTQYF.

The chain employs TRBV6-5 and TRBJ1-1, with TRBD1 matching over 7 bases. Germline lookup yields CDR1 MNHEY and CDR2 SVGAGI. This CDR3 region has 15 residues. V shed 2 bases and J 1 base; nucleotides not matched to a gene: 4. In DNA form, the CDR3 reads TGTGCCAGCAGTTACCAGACAGGGACGAACACTGAAGCTTTCTTT. Translated, it gives CASSYQTGTNTEAFF.

The rearrangement links TRBV4-2 to TRBJ1-2; 7 bases agree with TRBD1. Germline CDR1 is LGHNA and CDR2 is YNFKEQ. The CDR3 runs 18 residues. V was pared by 1 base and J by 1 base, with 12 bases of the junction left unmatched. The CDR3 DNA reads TGTGCCAGCAGCCAAGGTTACACGCCGGGACAGAATAACTATGGCTACACCTTC. Its translation is CASSQGYTPGQNNYGYTF.

The chain uses TRBV24-1 and TRBJ2-7, with D perhaps TRBD1 (6 bases). Trimming stripped 9 bases from V and 6 bases from J, with 14 bases between. The CDR3 is 12 amino acids. Germline lookup yields CDR1 KGHDR and CDR2 SFDVKD. CDR3 sequence: CATYRAGGEQYF. DNA for the CDR3: TGTGCCACCTACAGGGCAGGCGGCGAGCAGTACTTC.

The V call is TRBV18, the J call TRBJ2-5; D might be TRBD1 (6 bases). CDR1 and CDR2 from the germline V gene are KGHSH and LQKENI. Trimming pared 2 bases from V and 5 bases from J, leaving 12 bases between. The length of the CDR3 is 14 residues. DNA for the CDR3: TGTGCCAGCTCACCAGCAGGGGACATGGAGACCCAGTACTTC. It specifies CASSPAGDMETQYF.

There are a few counts of this clone. V gene TRBV6-1 combines with J gene TRBJ1-3; D uncertain. The CDR3 runs 17 residues. Germline CDR1 and CDR2: MNHNS and SASEGT. Trimming removed 4 bases from V and 2 bases from J, with 18 bases in between. CDR3 amino acids: CASSGGGTVYTGNTIYF. As DNA, the CDR3 is TGTGCCAGCAGTGGGGGAGGAACCGTTTATACTGGAAACACCATATATTTT.

The chain recombines TRBV21-1 with TRBJ1-5; the DNA was not used to check the table's D call, TRBD1. TRBV21-1 is listed as a pseudogene. There are 15 residues in the CDR3. The CDR3 DNA is TGTGCCAGCAGCGCCCGGACAGGGGGCAATCAGCCCCAGCATTTT. Translating gives CASSARTGGNQPQHF.

The chain is built from TRBV5-1 and TRBJ2-2; tentatively, D is TRBD1 (5 bases). The CDR3 extends over 16 amino acids. V was pared by 0 bases and J by 0 bases, with 9 bases between. In germline, CDR1 is SGHRS, CDR2 YFSETQ. The CDR3 loop is CASSLAGHSNTGELFF. In DNA, the CDR3 is TGCGCCAGCAGCTTGGCCGGACACTCGAACACCGGGGAGCTGTTTTTT.

The chain has TRBV27 and TRBJ1-6; tentative D call: TRBD1 (6 bases). CDR3 size: 15 residues. Trimming shortened V by 5 bases and J by 10 bases, and 18 bases separated the two germline ends. Germline values: CDR1 MNHEY, CDR2 SMNVEV (reference sequence). The CDR3 coding sequence is TGTGCCAGCAGTCTTATCGTCAGGGGTAAATCACCCCTCCACTTT. It codes for CASSLIVRGKSPLHF.

The gene calls are TRBV11-2 and TRBJ1-1; D possibly corresponds to TRBD1 (5 bases). Germline-derived CDR1 and CDR2 are SGHAT and FQNNGV. V was cut by 0 bases and J by 4 bases, with 9 bases left in between. The CDR3 contains 14 residues. Here the CDR3 DNA reads TGTGCCAGCAGCTTAGAGCGGGGGAGCACTGAAGCTTTCTTT. This codes for CASSLERGSTEAFF.

V gene TRBV7-2 combines with J gene TRBJ2-1, with 13 bases fitting TRBD2. The junction had 9 bases not matched to a gene; V was cut back by 4 bases and J by 9 bases. The CDR3 contains 16 residues. Per the germline V gene, CDR1 is SGHTA and CDR2 is FQGNSA. The CDR3 spells CASSSSGLAGYGEQFF. CDR3 sequence (DNA): TGTGCCAGCAGCTCCTCGGGACTAGCGGGATATGGTGAGCAGTTCTTC. Filled out from reference TRBV7-2 and TRBJ2-1, the complete variable domain reads GAGVSQSPSNKVTEKGKDVELRCDPISGHTALYWYRQSLGQGLEFLIYFQGNSAPDKSGLPSDRFSAERTGGSVSTLTIQRTQQEDSAVYLCASSSSGLAGYGEQFFGPGTRLTVL.

The chain combines TRBV6-5 with TRBJ1-2; TRBD1 aligns across 7 bases. V trimming: 8 bases; J trimming: 0 bases; junction bases outside the gene matches: 9. The CDR3 sequence is 15 residues long. Germline loops: CDR1 MNHEY, CDR2 SVGAGI. DNA of the CDR3: TGTGCCAGCTCGGAGGGGACAGCGACTAACTATGGCTACACCTTC. Translated, it gives CASSEGTATNYGYTF.

The chain joins TRBV6-2 or TRBV6-3 to TRBJ2-7; possibly TRBD2 for D (6 bases). Germline V gene sequence: CDR1 MNHEY, CDR2 SVGEGT. This CDR3 is 15 amino acids long. V was trimmed by 5 bases and J by 6 bases, leaving 20 bases between them. The chain's CDR3 is CASSQPRGAVGEQYF. Written as DNA, the CDR3 is TGTGCCAGCAGTCAACCGCGGGGAGCCGTCGGCGAGCAGTACTTC.

The chain links TRBV7-2 to TRBJ1-2; TRBD1 matches 9 bases. With V trimmed by 0 bases and J by 2 bases, 10 bases remained unmatched. CDR1 and CDR2 from the germline V gene are SGHTA and FQGNSA. The length of the CDR3 is 18 residues. The CDR3 nucleotides read TGTGCCAGCAGCTTAGCTTACTCACCCGGGACAGGGAACTATGGCTACACCTTC. Protein sequence: CASSLAYSPGTGNYGYTF.

The chain is built from TRBV7-3 and TRBJ2-3, with TRBD2 matching over 9 bases. The V segment lost 4 bases and the J segment 2 bases; nucleotides outside the gene matches: 16. Germline loops: CDR1 SGHTA, CDR2 FQGTGA. There are 19 residues in the CDR3. CDR3 sequence: CASSSGSGRLGPYTDTQYF. For the CDR3, the DNA is TGTGCCAGCAGCTCGGGGAGCGGGAGGCTTGGGCCGTACACAGATACGCAGTATTTT. Looking up the rest from reference TRBV7-3 and TRBJ2-3 gives the full variable domain: GAGVSQTPSNKVTEKGKYVELRCDPISGHTALYWYRQSLGQGPEFLIYFQGTGAADDSGLPNDRFFAVRPEGSVSTLKIQRTERGDSAVYLCASSSGSGRLGPYTDTQYFGPGTRLTVL.

The CDR3 DNA reads as TGCGCCAGCAGCCAAGAATTGGGGGCAACCTACGAGCAGTACTTC. Translated, it gives CASSQELGATYEQYF. The chain is built from TRBV4-3 and TRBJ2-7; D is perhaps TRBD1 (6 bases). V shed 0 bases and J shed 2 bases, with 11 bases lying between them. The CDR3 spans 15 residues. Germline CDR1 LGHNA, CDR2 YSLEER.

The J gene is TRBJ2-5, the V gene TRBV7-9; 11 nucleotides align to TRBD1. V shed 6 bases, J shed 4 bases, and the junction held 10 bases outside the gene matches. CDR3 length equals 16 residues. The germline gives CDR1 SEHNR, CDR2 FQNEAQ (reference sequence). CDR3 residues: CASSPGTGGWRETQYF. CDR3 sequence (DNA): TGTGCCAGCAGTCCGGGGACAGGGGGTTGGAGAGAGACCCAGTACTTC.

The chain has TRBV11-2 and TRBJ2-3, with 8 bases fitting TRBD2. This CDR3 region has 13 residues. The germline gives CDR1 SGHAT, CDR2 FQNNGV. J gave up 6 bases and V 10 bases, and 9 bases lay outside the gene matches. In DNA form, the CDR3 reads TGTGCCACCGGGACTAGTCCCCAGGATACGCAGTATTTT. Translating gives CATGTSPQDTQYF.

The chain joins TRBV18 to TRBJ2-5, with no clear D. CDR3 size: 13 residues. The V gene lost 0 bases and the J gene lost 0 bases, with 2 bases spanning the gap. CDR1 and CDR2 (germline): KGHSH, LQKENI. The CDR3 here is CASSPPNQETQYF. The CDR3 region has the DNA TGTGCCAGCTCACCACCCAACCAAGAGACCCAGTACTTC.

The genes are TRBV11-2 and TRBJ2-3; 16 bases are a match to TRBD2. Germline values: CDR1 SGHAT, CDR2 FQNNGV. V gave up 5 bases and J gave up 4 bases; unmatched junction bases: 9. The length of the CDR3 is 18 residues. The DNA of the CDR3 is TGTGCCAGCAGCCCGGGGACTAGCGGGGGGGCCTTATCAGATACGCAGTATTTT. Translated, it gives CASSPGTSGGALSDTQYF.

Comment on this clone: Because the CDR3's place on the DNA is in doubt, the DNA is left out and the CDR3 is given as listed by TCRdb. V gene TRBV12-2 combines with J gene TRBJ2-7; whether TRBD1, the table's D call, matches the DNA was not checked. TRBV12-2 is a pseudogene. Including both end residues, the CDR3 is 19 amino acids long. The CDR3 here is CASRLRHPPVGTGSYEQYF.

This chain links TRBV11-1 with TRBJ2-1; TRBD2 aligns across 9 bases. The CDR3 spans 14 residues. V was clipped by 4 bases and J by 10 bases; unmatched bases: 8. CDR1 and CDR2 (germline): SGHAT, FQDESV (reference sequence). The CDR3 DNA sequence: TGTGCCAGCAGCTCCGCTAGCGGGGTAGGGGAGCAGTTCTTC. Its protein product is CASSSASGVGEQFF.

The chain employs TRBV3-1 (or the pseudogene TRBV3-2) and TRBJ1-6; the match to TRBD1 covers 8 bases. Germline-derived CDR1 and CDR2 are LGHDT and YNNKEL (reference sequence). This CDR3 comprises 13 residues. The J segment lost 9 bases and the V segment lost 7 bases, leaving 5 bases of the junction unmatched. The CDR3 DNA follows: TGTGCCAGCAAAGGACAGGGATCTTCACCCCTCCACTTT. Its protein product is CASKGQGSSPLHF.

The rearrangement uses TRBV6-5 and TRBJ2-2; TRBD1 matches 7 bases. Trimming removed 6 bases from V and 6 bases from J; junction bases left unmatched: 1. Germline-derived CDR1 and CDR2 are MNHEY and SVGAGI. The CDR3 consists of 12 residues. DNA for the CDR3: TGTGCCAGCAGGACAGGGCCCGGGGAGCTGTTTTTT. This translates into CASRTGPGELFF.

This chain connects TRBV3-1 (or the pseudogene TRBV3-2) to TRBJ2-7, with 9 bases that match TRBD2. Germline lookup yields CDR1 LGHDT and CDR2 YNNKEL (reference sequence). The V segment lost 3 bases and the J segment 5 bases; nucleotides outside the gene matches: 11. CDR3 length: 16 residues. The CDR3 here is CASSQEGLAPFNEQYF. CDR3 nucleotide sequence: TGTGCCAGCAGCCAGGAGGGACTAGCCCCCTTTAACGAGCAGTACTTC.

The chain carries TRBV4-2 and TRBJ2-7, with a tentative D call TRBD1 (6 bases). V was trimmed by 3 bases and J by 0 bases, leaving 12 bases between them. This CDR3 contains 15 residues. Germline V gene lookup returns CDR1 LGHNA and CDR2 YNFKEQ. The CDR3 DNA reads as TGTGCCAGCAGCCACACTGGACAGAGCTCCTACGAGCAGTACTTC. It yields the protein CASSHTGQSSYEQYF.

V gene TRBV30 combines with J gene TRBJ1-4; 7 bases align to TRBD1. The CDR3 loop spans 13 amino acids. The germline gives CDR1 GTSNPN, CDR2 SVGIG (reference sequence). V was pared by 6 bases and J by 10 bases, with 11 bases of the junction left unmatched. The CDR3 spells CACPRDRSGKLFF. The CDR3 DNA reads as TGTGCCTGTCCGCGGGACAGATCGGGAAAACTGTTTTTT.

The chain joins TRBV6-5 to TRBJ1-2; D remains ambiguous. The CDR3 has 14 amino acids. CDR1 and CDR2 from the germline V gene are MNHEY and SVGAGI. V was cut by 2 bases and J by 3 bases, with 10 bases left in between. CDR3 coding DNA: TGTGCCAGCAGTTACGCGCAGGAGGACTATGGCTACACCTTC. Translating gives CASSYAQEDYGYTF.

The genes are TRBV6-5 and TRBJ2-7; 8 nucleotides line up with TRBD1. There are 15 residues in the CDR3. Per germline, CDR1 MNHEY and CDR2 SVGAGI. With 6 bases clipped from V and 5 bases from J, the junction kept 12 bases outside the gene matches. The CDR3 DNA reads as TGTGCCAGCAGACTTCGAAGGACAGGGTATAACGAGCAGTACTTC. Amino acid sequence: CASRLRRTGYNEQYF.